This entry lists 21 T cell receptor beta chains sequenced from one sample in a study of cytomegalovirus exposure and HLA in healthy donors. The table came from immunoSEQ multiplex PCR; TCRdb's copy has only in-frame clones and leaves some out. The sample includes tens of thousands of clones, about 96% of them seen just once. Sequencing used PBMCs. These receptors were collected from a woman aged 18-29 years in good health and CMV-seronegative.

V gene TRBV29-1 combines with J gene TRBJ2-3; possibly TRBD2 for D (5 bases). Trimming pared 4 bases from V and 1 base from J, leaving 12 bases between. Looked up from germline, CDR1 is SQVTM and CDR2 is ANQGSEA. The CDR3 length is 14 residues. CDR3 in amino acids: CSVGVGARTDTQYF. For the CDR3, the DNA is TGCAGCGTTGGGGTGGGAGCCCGCACAGATACGCAGTATTTT.

This chain connects TRBV5-1 to TRBJ2-5, with no clear D. The V and J ends lost 4 bases and 2 bases respectively, with 6 bases between them. CDR3 length equals 12 residues. Per the germline V gene, CDR1 is SGHRS and CDR2 is YFSETQ. CDR3 coding DNA: TGCGCCAGCAGCCCCACACAAGAGACCCAGTACTTC. This encodes CASSPTQETQYF.

This clone appeared once. V gene TRBV6-1 combines with J gene TRBJ2-3; 11 nucleotides align to TRBD1. This CDR3 contains 15 residues. Trimming cost V 4 bases and J 8 bases; bases outside gene matches: 8. CDR1 is MNHNS, CDR2 SASEGT, per germline. The CDR3 reads CASSAGQGAVGTQYF. CDR3 DNA sequence: TGTGCCAGCAGTGCTGGACAGGGGGCTGTCGGTACGCAGTATTTT.

V gene TRBV18 combines with J gene TRBJ2-2, with D possibly TRBD1 on 6 matching bases. This CDR3 region has 14 residues. Germline V gene data show CDR1 as KGHSH and CDR2 as LQKENI. The V and J ends lost 6 bases and 2 bases respectively, with 10 bases between them. In nucleotides, the CDR3 is TGTGCCAGCTCCCGACAGGAAAACACCGGGGAGCTGTTTTTT. This codes for CASSRQENTGELFF.

The chain links TRBV28 to TRBJ1-4; D is perhaps TRBD1 (5 bases). The germline CDR1 and CDR2 sequences are MDHEN and SYDVKM. This CDR3 is built from 14 residues. V was cut by 1 base and J by 6 bases, with 9 bases left in between. DNA of the CDR3: TGTGCCAGCAGTTTATCTGTGGGGCATGAAAAACTGTTTTTT. Translated: CASSLSVGHEKLFF.

This clone was found a few times. The chain recombines TRBV6-5 with TRBJ2-7; D is undetermined. This CDR3 is built from 13 residues. Germline V CDR1 and CDR2: MNHEY, SVGAGI. V gave up 5 bases and J gave up 3 bases, with 11 bases separating them. The CDR3 spells CASSGGVIYEQYF. CDR3 coding DNA: TGTGCCAGCAGTGGCGGCGTCATCTACGAGCAGTACTTC.

The V gene is TRBV2, the J gene TRBJ2-2; 8 bases align to TRBD1. With 6 bases clipped from V and 7 bases from J, the junction kept 4 bases outside the gene matches. The CDR3 extends over 13 amino acids. CDR1 SNHLY and CDR2 FYNNEI come from the germline V gene. CDR3 loop: CASRDRAGGELFF. In DNA form, the CDR3 reads TGTGCCAGCAGGGACAGGGCGGGCGGGGAGCTGTTTTTT.

V gene TRBV13 combines with J gene TRBJ2-1, with 9 bases aligning to TRBD2. V dropped 1 base and J dropped 10; count of bases not matched to a gene: 11. The CDR3 totals 16 residues. Germline V gives CDR1 PRHDT, CDR2 FYEKMQ (reference sequence). This CDR3 reads CASSLAPAGGLGEQFF. The CDR3 DNA reads TGTGCCAGCAGCTTAGCCCCGGCGGGGGGGCTAGGGGAGCAGTTCTTC.

The chain has TRBV7-2 and TRBJ2-5; no clear D. The CDR3 loop spans 13 amino acids. V lost 5 bases and J 1 base, leaving 8 bases between the germline ends. Germline V gene lookup returns CDR1 SGHTA and CDR2 FQGNSA. The CDR3 loop is CASSRRLQETQYF. The CDR3 coding sequence is TGTGCCAGCAGCCGACGACTCCAAGAGACCCAGTACTTC.

To note about this clone: The same CDR3 can be traced to other DNA sequences in this sample. J is TRBJ2-7 and V is TRBV27; 8 bases fit TRBD1. V trimming: 5 bases; J trimming: 4 bases; junction bases outside the gene matches: 7. The CDR3 runs 14 residues. The germline V gene encodes CDR1 MNHEY and CDR2 SMNVEV (reference sequence). In nucleotides, the CDR3 is TGTGCCAGCAGTCCGGGGACAGGAGGTTACGAGCAGTACTTC. This codes for CASSPGTGGYEQYF.

The chain links TRBV28 to TRBJ1-3; D perhaps matches TRBD1 (5 bases). This CDR3 spans 15 amino acids. The germline V gene has CDR1 MDHEN and CDR2 SYDVKM. The V gene lost 7 bases and the J gene lost 4 bases, with 17 bases spanning the gap. CDR3 amino acids: CASTTWGRRGNTIYF. The CDR3 DNA reads as TGTGCCAGCACCACGTGGGGGAGGAGGGGAAACACCATATATTTT.

This clone has only one observation. The chain uses TRBV7-3 and TRBJ1-2, with D possibly being TRBD1 (5 bases). CDR1 and CDR2 from the germline V gene are SGHTA and FQGTGA. The CDR3 spans 13 residues. Trimming shortened V by 4 bases and J by 3 bases, and 9 bases separated the two germline ends. DNA of the CDR3: TGTGCCAGCAGCTCCCGGGGGGACTATGGCTACACCTTC. Translation: CASSSRGDYGYTF. Supplemented by reference TRBV7-3 and TRBJ1-2, the full variable domain reads GAGVSQTPSNKVTEKGKYVELRCDPISGHTALYWYRQSLGQGPEFLIYFQGTGAADDSGLPNDRFFAVRPEGSVSTLKIQRTERGDSAVYLCASSSRGDYGYTFGSGTRLTVV.

The chain is built from TRBV28 and TRBJ2-7; TRBD1 is a possible D gene (6 bases). V was shortened by 2 bases and J by 0 bases, with 14 bases between the two germline ends. The CDR3 contains 16 residues. The germline V gene has CDR1 MDHEN and CDR2 SYDVKM. In nucleotides, the CDR3 is TGTGCCAGCAGTTTAGGTGGGGCGACAGGCTCCTACGAGCAGTACTTC. This encodes CASSLGGATGSYEQYF.

The chain combines TRBV6-6 with TRBJ1-1, with 9 positions matching TRBD1. Germline CDR1 is MNHNY and CDR2 is SVGAGI (reference sequence). Unmatched junction bases numbered 4, after V lost 10 bases and J lost 4 bases. The CDR3 is 12 amino acids. In nucleotides, the CDR3 is TGTGCCAACAGGGGGCCGGGCACTGAAGCTTTCTTT. It codes for CANRGPGTEAFF.

V is TRBV5-1 and J is TRBJ2-7; a possible D gene is TRBD2 (6 bases). The V end was cut by 0 bases, the J end by 5 bases, with 15 bases between. Germline V CDR1 and CDR2: SGHRS, YFSETQ. The CDR3 runs 15 residues. CDR3 nucleotides: TGCGCCAGCAGCTTGGGCGGGACGGTTCGGGACGAGCAGTACTTC. This encodes CASSLGGTVRDEQYF.

The rearrangement uses TRBV28 and TRBJ1-1; D ambiguous. Trimming cost V 1 base and J 3 bases, with 9 bases left between them. CDR1 MDHEN and CDR2 SYDVKM come from the germline V gene. This CDR3 comprises 14 residues. The CDR3 sequence is CASSLYPGDTEAFF. DNA for the CDR3: TGTGCCAGCAGTTTATACCCCGGGGACACTGAAGCTTTCTTT.

The DNA for the CDR3 is TGTGCCAGTAGTATAAGACAGACACCAATATATAGCAATCAGCCCCAGCATTTT. This encodes CASSIRQTPIYSNQPQHF. The chain links TRBV19 to TRBJ1-5; perhaps TRBD1 as D (5 bases). Trimming took off 2 bases at V and 0 bases at J, with 17 bases between the two ends. In germline, CDR1 is LNHDA, CDR2 SQIVND (reference sequence). The CDR3 has 18 residues.

The table lists this clone with a few counts. V gene TRBV30 combines with J gene TRBJ2-2; 7 nucleotides agree with TRBD2. Germline assignment: CDR1 GTSNPN and CDR2 SVGIG (reference sequence). This CDR3 is built from 16 residues. V dropped 5 bases and J dropped 5; count of bases not matched to a gene: 14. CDR3 DNA sequence: TGTGCCTGGCCCTCGTCCGGACACGGGGGGACCGGGGAGCTGTTTTTT. It specifies CAWPSSGHGGTGELFF.

J is TRBJ1-4 and V is TRBV7-2; 7 bases match TRBD1. In germline, CDR1 is SGHTA, CDR2 FQGNSA. V gave up 8 bases and J gave up 9 bases; unmatched junction bases: 9. The CDR3 is 13 residues long. CDR3 amino acids: CASASKTGQKLFF. CDR3 nucleotides: TGTGCCAGCGCTAGTAAGACAGGGCAAAAACTGTTTTTT.

V is TRBV6-5 and J is TRBJ1-1, with unresolved D. There are 14 residues in the CDR3. Between the trimmed V and J ends, which lost 0 bases and 2 bases, there was a span of 7 bases. Germline CDR1 is MNHEY and CDR2 is SVGAGI. The CDR3 DNA reads as TGTGCCAGCAGTTACTCAGAGGTTAACACTGAAGCTTTCTTT. It is translated as CASSYSEVNTEAFF.

This clone is a singleton in its sample. The chain is built from TRBV7-9 and TRBJ1-2; TRBD1 agrees at 11 bases. CDR1 and CDR2 (germline): SEHNR, FQNEAQ (reference sequence). V gave up 3 bases and J gave up 0 bases; unmatched junction bases: 3. This CDR3 spans 16 amino acids. The CDR3 DNA reads as TGTGCCAGCAGCTTTGCGGGACAGGGGGCTAACTATGGCTACACCTTC. Protein product: CASSFAGQGANYGYTF.